These 22 T cell receptor beta chains were all obtained from the same sample, sequenced in a study of T-cell reconstitution after alpha-beta-depleted transplantation in children. The TCRbeta library was prepared with unique molecular identifiers. One entry per CDR3 protein, called by TCRdb with MiXCR from the PCR reads. The data show 200,000 to 250,000 distinct CDR3 sequences, roughly a tenth seen once. The sequences come from PBMCs, collected before TCRalphabeta/CD19-depleted stem cell transplant. All receptors come from a child under two years old with acute myeloid leukemia, due to receive a stem cell transplant.

This clonotype was counted at least ten times. The chain recombines TRBV6-1 with TRBJ2-1, with 8 positions matching TRBD2. J lost 14 bases, V lost 3 bases, and 6 bases had no gene match. The CDR3 is made up of 12 amino acids. Germline V lookup: CDR1 MNHNS, CDR2 SASEGT. The CDR3 DNA sequence: TGTGCCAGCAGTGAGACTGGACTAGCTGAGTTCTTC. It specifies CASSETGLAEFF.

This clonotype has ten or more counts. The chain couples TRBV12-3 or TRBV12-4 to TRBJ2-5; possible D gene TRBD1, 5 bases. The CDR3 covers 13 residues. Trimming stripped 5 bases from V and 4 bases from J, with 11 bases between. The CDR3 coding sequence is TGTGCCAGCAGTCAGGGCTTCAGAGAGACCCAGTACTTC. Protein: CASSQGFRETQYF.

This clonotype was seen at least ten times. The J gene is TRBJ2-7, the V gene TRBV5-1, with TRBD2 matching over 8 bases. Germline V gene lookup returns CDR1 SGHRS and CDR2 YFSETQ. V was clipped by 6 bases and J by 5 bases; unmatched bases: 13. The CDR3 consists of 15 residues. The CDR3 sequence: CASTPESGSSHEQYF. The CDR3, as DNA: TGCGCCAGCACCCCAGAGAGCGGGAGTTCCCACGAGCAGTACTTC.

Only a few counts were recorded for this clonotype. The CDR3 coding sequence is TGTGCCAGCAGCTTAGATGGCAGTCGAAGTGGCTATGGCTACACCTTC. Translated, it gives CASSLDGSRSGYGYTF. V and J are TRBV11-3 and TRBJ1-2, with D unclear. The CDR3 extends over 16 amino acids. V lost 0 bases, J lost 4 bases, and 15 bases lay in between. Per the germline V gene, CDR1 is SGHNT and CDR2 is YENEEA.

The table lists this clonotype with many counts. The chain links TRBV7-6 to TRBJ2-1; either TRBD1 or TRBD2 may supply D (5 bases each). This CDR3 spans 14 amino acids. Germline V lookup: CDR1 SGHVS, CDR2 FNYEAQ. The V end lost 1 base, the J end lost 9 bases, and 13 bases lay between the germline ends. The CDR3 reads CASSLGGIYVEQFF. The CDR3 bases are TGTGCCAGCAGCTTAGGGGGGATCTACGTTGAGCAGTTCTTC.

Ten or more counts support this clonotype. As DNA, the CDR3 is TGTGCCTGGAGTAGCGTCAACACTGAAGCTTTCTTT. Its protein product is CAWSSVNTEAFF. The chain is built from TRBV30 and TRBJ1-1, with D hard to call. V was pared by 2 bases and J by 2 bases, with 6 bases between. The CDR3 covers 12 residues. Germline V lookup: CDR1 GTSNPN, CDR2 SVGIG (reference sequence).

This clonotype was seen once. A much more abundant neighbour one base away suggests this may be a read error. For the CDR3, the DNA is TGTGCCAGCAGCCAGGATCACGCTAGCGGGAGCAACAATGAGCAGTTCTTC. Its protein product is CASSQDHASGSNNEQFF. The chain joins TRBV14 to TRBJ2-1; 10 bases match TRBD2. CDR1 SGHDN and CDR2 FVKESK come from the germline V gene. V trimming: 3 bases; J trimming: 5 bases; junction bases outside the gene matches: 10. This CDR3 spans 17 amino acids.

J is TRBJ1-1 and V is TRBV28; tentatively, D is TRBD1 (5 bases). The CDR3 has 15 residues. The V gene's germline CDR1 is MDHEN and CDR2 SYDVKM. Between the trimmed V and J ends, which lost 7 bases and 0 bases, there was a span of 15 bases. For the CDR3, the DNA is TGTGCCAGCACCTCGCTGCAGGGCATGAACACTGAAGCTTTCTTT. Protein: CASTSLQGMNTEAFF.

This clonotype was counted many times. The chain is built from TRBV2 and TRBJ2-7, with D maybe TRBD2 (6 bases). CDR3 length: 15 residues. CDR1 is SNHLY and CDR2 is FYNNEI in the germline V gene. The V and J ends lost 3 bases and 4 bases respectively, with 16 bases between them. Here the CDR3 reads CASSEDGVAEYEQYF. CDR3 in DNA: TGTGCCAGCAGTGAGGATGGGGTAGCGGAATACGAGCAGTACTTC.

This clonotype was seen ten or more times. This chain connects TRBV3-1 to TRBJ2-5; TRBD2 might be the D (6 bases). V lost 1 base and J 4 bases, leaving 19 bases between the germline ends. CDR1 and CDR2 (germline): LGHDT, YNNKEL (reference sequence). The CDR3 runs 17 residues. The CDR3 here is CASSQVWTIYGLETQYF. For the CDR3, the DNA is TGTGCCAGCAGCCAAGTATGGACTATTTATGGCCTAGAGACCCAGTACTTC.

The table lists this clonotype with a few counts. This sequence joins TRBV18 and TRBJ1-3; perhaps TRBD1 as D (5 bases). V shed 3 bases and J shed 0 bases, with 12 bases lying between them. The CDR3 has 16 amino acids. From germline, CDR1 is KGHSH and CDR2 LQKENI. The CDR3 DNA reads as TGTGCCAGCTCACCGATTCAGGGAATCTCTGGAAACACCATATATTTT. Its protein is CASSPIQGISGNTIYF.

This clonotype occurred many times. CDR3 loop: CASSQDGGGLGIQYF. The CDR3 DNA is TGCGCCAGCAGCCAAGACGGCGGGGGACTCGGCATTCAGTACTTC. The rearrangement links TRBV4-1 to TRBJ2-4; 7 nucleotides match TRBD2. The CDR3 loop spans 15 amino acids. Looked up from germline, CDR1 is MGHRA and CDR2 is YSYEKL. The J segment lost 9 bases and the V segment lost 0 bases, leaving 8 bases of the junction unmatched.

This clonotype turned up a few times. This rearrangement joins TRBV25-1 to TRBJ2-5; 16 bases are a match to TRBD2. The trim removed 4 bases at V and 4 bases at J, leaving 3 bases unmatched. Germline-derived CDR1 and CDR2 are MGHDK and SYGVNS. There are 16 residues in the CDR3. The CDR3 here is CASSGGLAGGRETQYF. DNA of the CDR3: TGTGCCAGCAGTGGGGGACTAGCGGGAGGGCGAGAGACCCAGTACTTC.

This clonotype was found many times. This sequence joins TRBV5-1 and TRBJ2-1; D might be TRBD1 (6 bases). Germline CDR1 SGHRS, CDR2 YFSETQ. Trimming took off 2 bases at V and 6 bases at J, with 18 bases between the two ends. The CDR3 sequence is 16 residues long. The CDR3 protein is CASSLGGRGGPNEQFF. The CDR3 DNA reads TGCGCCAGCAGCTTAGGGGGTCGAGGCGGGCCCAATGAGCAGTTCTTC.

This clonotype was seen ten or more times. J is TRBJ2-1 and V is TRBV7-2; either TRBD1 or TRBD2 may supply D (5 bases each). CDR1 SGHTA and CDR2 FQGNSA come from the germline V gene. The CDR3 contains 14 residues. V dropped 5 bases and J dropped 2 bases, with 10 bases sitting between them. CDR3 in DNA: TGTGCCAGCAGCCCGGGACGTACCTACAATGAGCAGTTCTTC. Translated, it gives CASSPGRTYNEQFF. Full variable domain (missing parts from reference TRBV7-2 and TRBJ2-1): GAGVSQSPSNKVTEKGKDVELRCDPISGHTALYWYRQSLGQGLEFLIYFQGNSAPDKSGLPSDRFSAERTGGSVSTLTIQRTQQEDSAVYLCASSPGRTYNEQFFGPGTRLTVL.

This clonotype was detected many times. This chain uses TRBV20-1 with TRBJ1-5; D call uncertain. V was pared by 4 bases and J by 4 bases, with 14 bases between. The germline V gene has CDR1 DFQATT and CDR2 SNEGSKA (reference sequence). CDR3 length: 14 residues. The CDR3 DNA is TGCAGTGCTAAACACTTCGGGGAAAATCAGCCCCAGCATTTT. Its translation: CSAKHFGENQPQHF.

V and J are TRBV21-1 and TRBJ2-7; TRBD2, the table's D call, lacks a check against the DNA. TRBV21-1 is annotated as a pseudogene. The CDR3 extends over 16 amino acids. CDR3 in amino acids: CASSSGTSGSNNEQYF. The CDR3 nucleotides read TGTGCCAGCAGCTCCGGGACTAGCGGGAGTAACAACGAGCAGTACTTC.

This clonotype has ten or more counts. The J gene is TRBJ2-7, the V gene TRBV7-9; 7 nucleotides agree with TRBD1. Per the germline V gene, CDR1 is SEHNR and CDR2 is FQNEAQ (reference sequence). The CDR3 loop spans 13 amino acids. The trim removed 6 bases at V and 7 bases at J, leaving 9 bases unmatched. CDR3 in DNA: TGTGCCAGCAGACGCGACAGGGTGGAAGAGCAGTACTTC. Amino acid sequence: CASRRDRVEEQYF.

The chain employs TRBV10-1 and TRBJ2-7; a weak D match, TRBD2 (6 bases). Trimming removed 5 bases from V and 1 base from J, with 9 bases in between. Germline loops: CDR1 WNHNN, CDR2 SYGVQD (reference sequence). The CDR3 length is 13 residues. The CDR3 DNA reads TGCGCCAGCAGTAGCGGGCGTTCCTACGAGCAGTACTTC. As protein: CASSSGRSYEQYF.

This clonotype was seen ten or more times. The chain has TRBV12-3 or TRBV12-4 and TRBJ2-5; a weak D match, TRBD2 (6 bases). V dropped 6 bases and J dropped 13 bases, with 21 bases sitting between them. CDR3 length: 13 amino acids. Here the CDR3 reads CASSRSSSAPRYF. Written as DNA, the CDR3 is TGTGCCAGCAGCCGGTCCTCTAGCGCCCCGAGGTACTTC.

As to this clonotype: An end of the junction does not agree with germline; a read error may underlie this. This sequence joins TRBV28 and TRBJ1-1, with a tentative D call TRBD1 (5 bases). Germline V gene lookup returns CDR1 MDHEN and CDR2 SYDVKM. This CDR3 contains 15 residues. CDR3 coding DNA: TGTCCCAGCAGTCCCCCCCGGGGGATGAACACTGAAGCATTCTTT. Its translation: CPSSPPRGMNTEAFF.

This clonotype was counted ten times or more. The V call is TRBV28, the J call TRBJ2-3, with a weak D call TRBD1 (7 bases). The CDR3 is 17 residues long. Germline-derived CDR1 and CDR2 are MDHEN and SYDVKM. V was cut by 3 bases and J by 1 base, with 17 bases left in between. The CDR3 region has the DNA TGTGCCAGCAGTTTTCCCCAGGGGGGCGCGGGCACAGATACGCAGTATTTT. This sequence encodes CASSFPQGGAGTDTQYF.